What follows are 2 T cell receptor beta chains derived from one specimen sequenced in a study of tumor-infiltrating lymphocytes in primary liver carcinoma. Researchers generated TCR beta cDNA from roughly 520 ng of total RNA, relying on a constant-region primer. Modified slightly, ARM-PCR produced TCR beta libraries over three nested multiplex PCR rounds. Researchers ran the first two PCR rounds for approximately 9 cycles each with TRBV1-TRBV30 forward primers and a C-beta reverse primer. Each CDR3 protein gets one entry after TCRdb re-called the multiplex PCR reads with MiXCR. The profile shows about 180,000 distinct CDR3 sequences, roughly three fifths of them singletons. Both blood RNA, taken from unsorted whole blood, and germline DNA were extracted. Sequencing was done on a sample of peripheral blood. These receptors all come from a man between 40 and 49 years old with primary liver carcinoma and hepatitis B virus infection.

To note about this clonotype: The junction differs from germline at one of its ends, possibly a read error. The chain employs TRBV11-2 and TRBJ2-7; D is unclear. Per germline, CDR1 SGHAT and CDR2 FQNNGV. CDR3 size: 14 residues. CDR3 DNA: TGTGTCAGCAATTTAGGCAGGAGCTCCTACGTGCAGTACTTC. Its protein is CVSNLGRSSYVQYF.

Details on this clonotype: A much larger clone is a single base away; this may be a read error. This rearrangement joins TRBV11-2 to TRBJ2-7, with D perhaps matching TRBD2 (6 bases). The germline V gene encodes CDR1 SGHAT and CDR2 FQNNGV. This CDR3 has 16 amino acids. The DNA of the CDR3 is TGTGCCAGCAGCTTAGGGGCCGGGGAGAACCCTCGGGAGCAGTGCTTC. Translation gives CASSLGAGENPREQCF.